This T cell receptor beta chain was recovered during a study of CD8 T cells in Susac syndrome (dated by TCRdb to between 2018 and 2020). With regard to the full study: Whether CD8+ T cell activation and differentiation in Susac syndrome was antigen driven was tested using repertoire sequencing. Study-wide conclusions, independent of this receptor: The number of individuals in the TCR sequencing and HLA analysis was acknowledged as relatively small.

Turning to this clonotype: Its target antigen remains unknown. Qualities for individual bases were not recorded, and no much larger clone is one base off.

Peripheral blood CD8+ and CD4+ T cells from healthy donors, Susac syndrome patients and multiple sclerosis patients were profiled by high-throughput TCR beta sequencing. Multiple sclerosis controls were treatment-naive patients with stable or active relapsing-remitting disease fulfilling revised McDonald criteria. Bulk CD8+ and CD4+ T cells were purified by magnetic negative isolation, whereas CD8+ TEMRA cells were enriched by FACS. Blood was collected in EDTA tubes and processed within 24 hours, with PBMCs isolated through density gradient centrifugation. PBMCs intended for TCR sequencing were cryopreserved in liquid nitrogen and were subsequently thawed in a 37 degrees C water bath. The sorted or isolated CD4+, CD8+ and CD8+ TEMRA cells reached a purity of at least 90%. The CDR3 covers 13 residues, taking in both the cysteine and the phenylalanine. Of all the DNA, just the CDR3 is kept, 39 bases in frame from base 1. V was cut back by 2 bases and J by 3 bases, leaving a gap of 8 bases between them. Sequences MNHEY (CDR1) and SVGAGI (CDR2) are obtained from the germline V gene.

RNA was extracted using the RNeasy kit, and about 0.45 to 1 microgram was reverse transcribed with random hexamers. The immunoSEQ multiplex PCR assay, covering 54 Vbeta and 13 Jbeta segments, was used to amplify TCR beta CDR3 regions. Bias from PCR amplification was corrected by using a synthetic template baseline for primer optimization and for computational correction. The study's processing was this. Reads were annotated to V, D and J genes according to IMGT and were analyzed with immunoSEQ Analyzer, with only productive sequences retained. Clonality was computed as one minus Shannon entropy normalized by log2 of the number of productive unique sequences. Public and private clones were assessed among the 100 most prevalent clones of each patient and control. Clones were defined as Susac-specific when absent from the healthy and MS cohorts, from fewer than 1,200 published viral clones and from other ImmuneACCESS disease sequences. TCRdb reran the public reads through fastp at Q25 and MiXCR, keeping productive beta chains. Each entry is one CDR3 protein sequence, shown with its most common DNA and genes. TCRdb's processing, not the authors', yielded these V and J calls. The table for this sample lists hundreds of thousands of distinct CDR3 sequences; approximately 95% of them were counted only once. The ten largest account for about 0.08% of the sample.

Sequencing was done on a sample of CD4+ T cells from PBMCs. The sequence links TRBV6-5 to TRBJ2-7; the D region possibly corresponds to TRBD1 (5 bases align). The TCR comes from a human donor with multiple sclerosis. At the DNA level, the sequence is TGTGCCAGCAGTTACCAGGGCGGCTACGAGCAGTACTTC. Translation gives CASSYQGGYEQYF.